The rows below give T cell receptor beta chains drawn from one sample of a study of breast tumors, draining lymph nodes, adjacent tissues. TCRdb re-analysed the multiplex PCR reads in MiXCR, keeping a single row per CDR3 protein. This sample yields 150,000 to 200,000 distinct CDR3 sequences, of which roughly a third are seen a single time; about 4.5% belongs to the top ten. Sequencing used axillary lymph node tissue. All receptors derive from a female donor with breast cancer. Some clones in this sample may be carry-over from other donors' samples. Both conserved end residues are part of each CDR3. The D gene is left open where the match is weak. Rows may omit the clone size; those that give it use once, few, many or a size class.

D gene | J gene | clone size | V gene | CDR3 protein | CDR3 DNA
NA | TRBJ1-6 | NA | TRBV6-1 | CASSKTIAGATPSNNSPLHF | TGTGCCAGCAGTAAGACGATAGCGGGGGCGACGCCGTCGAATAATTCACCCCTCCACTTT
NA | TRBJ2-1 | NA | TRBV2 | CASSELRDARYNEQFF | TGTGCCAGCAGTGAGCTTCGGGACGCCCGTTACAATGAGCAGTTCTTC
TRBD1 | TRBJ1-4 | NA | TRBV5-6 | CASSHTGQRNEKLFF | TGTGCCAGCAGCCACACGGGACAGCGTAATGAAAAACTGTTTTTT
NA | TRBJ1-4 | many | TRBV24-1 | CATSDSQGLYEKLFF | TGTGCCACCAGTGATTCCCAGGGGCTCTATGAAAAACTGTTTTTT
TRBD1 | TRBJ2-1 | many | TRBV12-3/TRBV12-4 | CASRRGTGGFINEQFF | TGTGCCAGCAGGAGAGGGACAGGGGGCTTTATAAATGAGCAGTTCTTC
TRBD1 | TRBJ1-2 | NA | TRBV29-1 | CSVEGGTGRGYTF | TGCAGCGTTGAAGGCGGGACAGGGCGTGGCTACACCTTC
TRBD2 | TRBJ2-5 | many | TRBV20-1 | CSAPFAGGRETQYF | TGCAGTGCTCCCTTTGCGGGAGGGCGGGAGACCCAGTACTTC
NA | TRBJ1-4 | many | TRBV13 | CASSYRQSNEKLFF | TGTGCCAGCAGCTACAGACAGTCTAATGAAAAACTGTTTTTT
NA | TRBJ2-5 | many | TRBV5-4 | CASSLGGGLFFETQYF | TGTGCCAGCAGCCTGGGGGGGGGCCTGTTTTTCGAGACCCAGTACTTC
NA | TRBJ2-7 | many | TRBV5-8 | CASSLDMTAITYEQYF | TGTGCCAGCAGCTTGGACATGACAGCGATAACCTACGAGCAGTACTTC
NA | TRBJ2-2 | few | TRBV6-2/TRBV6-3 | CASSYVVTNTGELFF | TGTGCCAGCAGTTACGTAGTTACTAACACCGGGGAGCTGTTTTTT
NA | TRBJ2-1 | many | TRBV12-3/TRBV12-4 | CASSFAVVRSNEQFF | TGTGCCAGCAGTTTCGCCGTTGTCCGTTCCAATGAGCAGTTCTTC
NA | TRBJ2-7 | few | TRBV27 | CASSLSGTREQYF | TGTGCCAGCAGTTTATCCGGAACGCGAGAGCAGTACTTC
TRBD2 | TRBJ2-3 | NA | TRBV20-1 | CSALAGATQYF | TGCAGTGCTCTAGCGGGAGCCACGCAGTATTTT
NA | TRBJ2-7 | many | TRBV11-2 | CASSSVGGVMTYEQYF | TGTGCCAGCAGCTCAGTCGGGGGAGTGATGACCTACGAGCAGTACTTC
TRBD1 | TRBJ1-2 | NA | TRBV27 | CASKRDRPSDGYTF | TGTGCCAGCAAAAGGGACAGGCCCTCGGATGGCTACACCTTC
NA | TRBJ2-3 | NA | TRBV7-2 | CASSLGRAVDNEQYF | TGTGCCAGCAGCTTAGGAAGGGCGGTGGACAATGAGCAGTATTTT
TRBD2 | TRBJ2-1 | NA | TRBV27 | CASSPLAGGQIHEQFF | TGTGCCAGCAGTCCACTAGCGGGGGGGCAAATACATGAGCAGTTCTTC
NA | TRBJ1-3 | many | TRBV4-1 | CASSQSLRGNTIYF | TGCGCCAGCAGCCAATCACTGAGAGGAAACACCATATATTTT
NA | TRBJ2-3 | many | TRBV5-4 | CASSPGPPEADTQYF | TGTGCCAGCAGCCCCGGACCACCCGAGGCAGATACGCAGTATTTT
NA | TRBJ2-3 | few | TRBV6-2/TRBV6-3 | CASSYGDWDTDTQYF | TGTGCCAGCAGTTACGGGGATTGGGACACAGATACGCAGTATTTT
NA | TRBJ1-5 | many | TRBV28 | CASSTTRPAPYLYQPQHF | TGTGCCAGCAGTACGACAAGGCCCGCACCCTATTTGTATCAGCCCCAGCATTTT
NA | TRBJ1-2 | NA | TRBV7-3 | CASSYVGGAYGYTF | TGTGCCAGCAGCTACGTAGGGGGGGCCTATGGCTACACCTTC
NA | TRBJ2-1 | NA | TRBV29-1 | CSSEFPFGGEQFF | TGCAGCAGTGAATTCCCCTTTGGTGGGGAGCAGTTCTTC
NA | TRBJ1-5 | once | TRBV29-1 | CSVGVRGDQPQHF | TGCAGCGTGGGAGTACGGGGGGATCAGCCCCAGCATTTT
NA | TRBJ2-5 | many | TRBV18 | CASSPEGVPGWAQYF | TGTGCCAGCTCACCCGAAGGAGTACCGGGATGGGCCCAGTACTTC
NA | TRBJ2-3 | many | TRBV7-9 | CASSQIGMGSTDTQYF | TGTGCCAGCAGCCAGATAGGGATGGGGAGCACAGATACGCAGTATTTT
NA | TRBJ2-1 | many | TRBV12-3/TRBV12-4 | CASSNLSVPSSYNEQFF | TGTGCCAGCAGTAACCTTAGTGTTCCGAGCTCCTACAATGAGCAGTTCTTC
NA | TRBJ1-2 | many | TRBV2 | CATYGDIPIVGYGYTF | TGTGCCACTTACGGGGACATCCCTATTGTAGGCTATGGCTACACCTTC
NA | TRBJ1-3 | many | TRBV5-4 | CASSLADSGNTIYF | TGTGCCAGCAGCTTGGCGGACTCTGGAAACACCATATATTTT
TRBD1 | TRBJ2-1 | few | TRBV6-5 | CASKPRTGGENNEQFF | TGTGCCAGCAAGCCAAGGACAGGGGGTGAAAACAATGAGCAGTTCTTC
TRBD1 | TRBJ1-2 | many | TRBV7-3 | CASSSDRVVGDGYTF | TGTGCCAGCAGCTCGGACAGGGTAGTGGGGGATGGCTACACCTTC
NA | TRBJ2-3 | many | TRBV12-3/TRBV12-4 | CASSWGLGPQDTQYF | TGTGCCAGCAGTTGGGGACTGGGCCCCCAGGATACGCAGTATTTT
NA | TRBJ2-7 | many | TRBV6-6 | CASISIGSEQYF | TGTGCCAGCATCTCTATCGGATCCGAGCAGTACTTC
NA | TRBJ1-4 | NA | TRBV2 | CASSSRTESTNEKLFF | TGTGCCAGCAGTTCCCGGACAGAGTCAACTAATGAAAAACTGTTTTTT
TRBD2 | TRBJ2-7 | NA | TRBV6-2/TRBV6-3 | CASSPRLAGLYEQYF | TGTGCCAGCAGCCCTCGACTAGCGGGACTCTACGAGCAGTACTTC
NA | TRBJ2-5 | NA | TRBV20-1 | CSAHGGVETQYF | TGCAGTGCTCACGGAGGGGTAGAGACCCAGTACTTC
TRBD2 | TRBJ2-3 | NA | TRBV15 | CAKVGGTTDTQYF | TGTGCCAAAGTGGGGGGGACCACAGATACGCAGTATTTT
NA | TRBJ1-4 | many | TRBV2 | CASSEANRANEKLFF | TGTGCCAGCAGTGAAGCTAACAGGGCCAATGAAAAACTGTTTTTT
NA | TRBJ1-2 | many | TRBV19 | CASSMAGTTNYGYTF | TGTGCCAGTAGTATGGCCGGGACCACTAACTATGGCTACACCTTC
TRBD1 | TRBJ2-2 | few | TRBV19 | CASNPPGQANTGELFF | TGTGCCAGTAACCCCCCGGGACAGGCGAACACCGGGGAGCTGTTTTTT
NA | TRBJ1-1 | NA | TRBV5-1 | CASSLAPSNTEAFF | TGTGCCAGCAGCTTGGCTCCGTCGAACACTGAAGCTTTCTTT
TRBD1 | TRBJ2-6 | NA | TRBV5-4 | CASSTRQGAVTGANVLTF | TGTGCCAGCAGCACTCGACAGGGGGCGGTCACCGGGGCCAACGTCCTGACTTTC
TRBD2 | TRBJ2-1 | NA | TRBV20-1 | CSAPNSTSGSNEQFF | TGCAGTGCGCCCAATTCTACTAGCGGCTCCAATGAGCAGTTCTTC
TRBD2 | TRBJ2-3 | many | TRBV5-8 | CASSLAGLAGTPSTDTQYF | TGTGCCAGCAGCTTGGCGGGTCTAGCGGGGACCCCTAGCACAGATACGCAGTATTTT
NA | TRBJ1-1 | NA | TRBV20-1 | CSASPRGMNTEAFF | TGCAGTGCTAGCCCCAGGGGTATGAACACTGAAGCTTTCTTT
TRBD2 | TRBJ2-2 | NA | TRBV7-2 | CASSFTGTSGGATGELFF | TGTGCCAGCAGCTTCACCGGGACTAGCGGGGGGGCAACCGGGGAGCTGTTTTTT
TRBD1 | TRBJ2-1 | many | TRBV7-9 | CASSRDSVNEQFF | TGTGCCAGCAGCCGGGACAGCGTCAATGAGCAGTTCTTC